These 26 T cell receptor beta chains came from one sample sequenced in a study of T cells after yellow fever vaccination. Each CDR3 protein is one row after TCRdb ran MiXCR on the 5' RACE reads. The sample yields hundreds of thousands of distinct CDR3 sequences, roughly a sixth seen once. The source material was PBMCs, sampled before the yellow fever booster vaccination. The source is a man younger than 30 who received the YFV17D yellow fever vaccine.

This clonotype has only a few counts. V and J are TRBV15 and TRBJ1-4; D gene ambiguous. Trimming removed 1 base at V and 6 bases at J, with 3 bases between. Germline V CDR1 and CDR2: LNHNV, YYDKDF (reference sequence). The CDR3 covers 12 residues. In DNA, the CDR3 is TGTGCCACCAGCAGAGGGGATGAAAAACTGTTTTTT. Translated, it gives CATSRGDEKLFF.

The CDR3: CASSDQLQVTNEKLFF. CDR3 DNA sequence: TGTGCCAGCAGTGATCAGCTTCAGGTGACTAATGAAAAACTGTTTTTT. J is TRBJ1-4 and V is TRBV25-1; D is unclear. The ends were cut back, 3 bases at V and 2 bases at J, with 13 bases in the middle. Germline CDR1 is MGHDK and CDR2 is SYGVNS. The CDR3 is 16 residues long.

This clonotype was observed a few times. DNA for the CDR3: TGTGCCAGCAGTTATATCGGGCAGAATCAGCCCCAGCATTTT. Protein sequence: CASSYIGQNQPQHF. This chain uses TRBV6-6 with TRBJ1-5; no firm D call. Trimming cost V 3 bases and J 4 bases, with 10 bases left between them. The CDR3 is 14 amino acids. CDR1 and CDR2 from the germline V gene are MNHNY and SVGAGI (reference sequence).

With respect to this clonotype: Its ends do not fully match the called genes, so a read error is possible. The V and J genes are TRBV7-7 and TRBJ1-6; D unresolved. This CDR3 spans 13 amino acids. Germline CDR1 and CDR2: SSHAT and FNYEAQ (reference sequence). The CDR3 DNA follows: TGTGCTAGCAGCTTAGATGAGAATTCACCCCTCCACTTT. Translation: CASSLDENSPLHF.

This clonotype has only a few counts. V is TRBV20-1 and J is TRBJ2-1, with 7 nucleotides matching TRBD2. Germline V gives CDR1 DFQATT, CDR2 SNEGSKA (reference sequence). This CDR3 region has 13 residues. Unmatched junction bases numbered 6, after V lost 8 bases and J lost 2 bases. The CDR3 bases are TGCAGTCAGCGAGCGGGGCCCTACAATGAGCAGTTCTTC. Its protein product is CSQRAGPYNEQFF.

The chain joins TRBV7-2 to TRBJ1-2; 7 bases map to TRBD1. The CDR3 contains 15 residues. In germline, CDR1 is SGHTA, CDR2 FQGNSA. The ends lost 3 bases at V and 4 bases at J; junction bases unmatched: 8. Here the CDR3 reads CASSFWTQGTYGYTF. CDR3 bases: TGTGCCAGCAGCTTTTGGACACAGGGGACCTATGGCTACACCTTC. Using reference TRBV7-2 and TRBJ1-2 for the parts outside the CDR3, the full variable domain is GAGVSQSPSNKVTEKGKDVELRCDPISGHTALYWYRQSLGQGLEFLIYFQGNSAPDKSGLPSDRFSAERTGGSVSTLTIQRTQQEDSAVYLCASSFWTQGTYGYTFGSGTRLTVV.

This clonotype was seen more than once but under ten times. This chain joins TRBV7-2 and TRBJ1-6; 8 bases line up with TRBD1. The CDR3 length is 14 residues. With 3 bases clipped from V and 7 bases from J, the junction kept 2 bases outside the gene matches. Per germline, CDR1 SGHTA and CDR2 FQGNSA. The CDR3 DNA reads TGTGCCAGCAGCTTCGGACAGGGAAATTCACCCCTCCACTTT. Translation: CASSFGQGNSPLHF.

V gene TRBV12-3 or TRBV12-4 combines with J gene TRBJ2-5; TRBD1 or TRBD2 may be the D gene (5 bases each). V was trimmed by 2 bases and J by 4 bases, leaving 8 bases between them. The CDR3 spans 13 residues. CDR3 region: CASSLRGRETQYF. The CDR3 nucleotides read TGTGCCAGCAGTTTAAGGGGACGAGAGACCCAGTACTTC.

This clonotype turned up a few times. The CDR3 reads CASTPRQGGEKLFF. The CDR3 bases are TGTGCCAGCACCCCCCGGCAGGGGGGGGAAAAACTGTTTTTT. The V gene is TRBV7-2, the J gene TRBJ1-4, with 7 bases that match TRBD1. V lost 7 bases and J lost 8; bases outside the gene matches: 10. The CDR3 has 14 amino acids. Germline V CDR1 and CDR2: SGHTA, FQGNSA.

CDR3 amino acids: CASRSTGGGNTIYF. In DNA, the CDR3 is TGTGCCAGCAGATCAACAGGGGGTGGAAACACCATATATTTT. This chain joins TRBV7-2 and TRBJ1-3; 8 positions agree with TRBD1. The CDR3 has 14 residues. Per the germline V gene, CDR1 is SGHTA and CDR2 is FQGNSA. The J segment lost 3 bases and the V segment lost 6 bases, leaving 4 bases of the junction unmatched.

This chain joins TRBV20-1 and TRBJ2-5; the D is unclear. The CDR3 has 14 residues. CDR1 and CDR2 from the germline V gene are DFQATT and SNEGSKA (reference sequence). V lost 5 bases, J lost 2 bases, and 15 bases lay in between. In nucleotides, the CDR3 is TGCAGTGCTCCCGAGTTCGGAACTCAAGAGACCCAGTACTTC. It translates to CSAPEFGTQETQYF.

There are many counts of this clonotype. The rearrangement joins TRBV7-2 to TRBJ2-7; D tentatively reads TRBD1 or TRBD2 (6 bases each). The CDR3 is 15 residues long. V dropped 1 base and J dropped 5 bases, with 15 bases sitting between them. Per germline, CDR1 SGHTA and CDR2 FQGNSA. The CDR3 here is CASSLVGGLFDEQYF. Written as DNA, the CDR3 is TGTGCCAGCAGCTTAGTTGGGGGGCTATTCGACGAGCAGTACTTC.

This clonotype was detected a few times. The chain has TRBV5-5 and TRBJ1-1; D remains unclear. CDR3 length equals 15 residues. CDR1 and CDR2 (germline): SGHKS, YYEKEE (reference sequence). Trimming took 4 bases from V and 2 from J, leaving 15 bases between them. CDR3 DNA sequence: TGTGCCAGCAGCCTGGGCTGGGTCCAAAACACTGAAGCTTTCTTT. Translating it yields CASSLGWVQNTEAFF.

This clonotype was counted only a few times. This chain joins TRBV4-1 and TRBJ2-3, with D hard to call. V lost 4 bases, J lost 6 bases, and 8 bases lay in between. This CDR3 spans 12 amino acids. Looked up from germline, CDR1 is MGHRA and CDR2 is YSYEKL. The CDR3 DNA follows: TGCGCCAGCAGCCGAGAGCATGATACGCAGTATTTT. Encoded protein: CASSREHDTQYF.

This chain uses TRBV12-3 or TRBV12-4 with TRBJ2-5; a weak D match, TRBD1 (6 bases). Trimming took 1 base from V and 5 from J, leaving 8 bases between them. CDR3 size: 13 residues. CDR3 sequence reads: CASSLGQAETQYF. Here the CDR3 DNA reads TGTGCCAGCAGTTTAGGACAGGCGGAGACCCAGTACTTC.

This clonotype came up a few times. The chain combines TRBV6-2 or TRBV6-3 with TRBJ2-2, with a tentative D call TRBD1 (7 bases). Germline CDR1 and CDR2: MNHEY and SVGEGT. V lost 4 bases and J lost 0, with 12 bases in between. The CDR3 totals 16 residues. CDR3 nucleotide sequence: TGTGCCAGCAGTTTCGACAGGGAGGCGAACACCGGGGAGCTGTTTTTT. Its translation is CASSFDREANTGELFF.

This clonotype was seen only a few times. This rearrangement joins TRBV4-1 to TRBJ2-4, with D possibly called TRBD1 or TRBD2 (8 bases each). The CDR3 has 21 amino acids. V was shortened by 2 bases and J by 1 base, with 27 bases between the two germline ends. Per germline, CDR1 MGHRA and CDR2 YSYEKL. CDR3 coding DNA: TGCGCCAGCAGCCAACCCTTGGAGTTCGACAGGGGCGGGGGGGCCAAAAACATTCAGTACTTC. Translating it yields CASSQPLEFDRGGGAKNIQYF.

This clonotype showed up just a few times. DNA for the CDR3: TGCAGCGTTCGTGACCGTTCTAACTATGGCTACACCTTC. It encodes CSVRDRSNYGYTF. The V and J genes are TRBV29-1 and TRBJ1-2; D remains ambiguous. The germline V and J ends were trimmed by 5 bases and 0 bases, with 10 bases remaining between them. CDR3 size: 13 residues. CDR1 and CDR2 (germline): SQVTM, ANQGSEA.

The V and J genes are TRBV7-6 and TRBJ2-3; 11 bases are a match to TRBD2. The CDR3 is 16 amino acids. With V trimmed by 2 bases and J by 5 bases, 6 bases remained unmatched. The germline CDR1 and CDR2 sequences are SGHVS and FNYEAQ. The CDR3 DNA reads TGTGCCAGCAGCTTATCGGCTAGCGGGGGGTTAGATACGCAGTATTTT. This codes for CASSLSASGGLDTQYF.

This clonotype was observed many times. J is TRBJ2-3 and V is TRBV29-1, with D perhaps TRBD1 (6 bases). The CDR3 covers 12 residues. CDR1 and CDR2 (germline): SQVTM, ANQGSEA. V gave up 8 bases and J gave up 6 bases, with 15 bases separating them. For the CDR3, the DNA is TGCAGCTGGTCTGGGGGCATGGATACGCAGTATTTT. It yields the protein CSWSGGMDTQYF.

The rearrangement links TRBV5-1 to TRBJ2-1; 11 nucleotides agree with TRBD2. Germline V gene lookup returns CDR1 SGHRS and CDR2 YFSETQ. The CDR3 has 14 residues. V trimming: 0 bases; J trimming: 11 bases; junction bases outside the gene matches: 4. CDR3 DNA: TGCGCCAGCAGCTTGGCTGAGACTAGCGGGAAGCAGTTCTTC. As protein: CASSLAETSGKQFF.

The sample holds a few counts of this clonotype. The chain is built from TRBV5-1 and TRBJ2-5, with a possible D match to TRBD1 (5 bases). This CDR3 comprises 14 residues. V shed 2 bases and J shed 2 bases, with 10 bases lying between them. Germline assignment: CDR1 SGHRS and CDR2 YFSETQ. The CDR3, as DNA: TGCGCCAGCAGCTTCCAAGGGGATCAAGAGACCCAGTACTTC. It translates to CASSFQGDQETQYF.

There are a few counts of this clonotype. This sequence joins TRBV7-2 and TRBJ1-1; D not certain. Germline V gives CDR1 SGHTA, CDR2 FQGNSA. The CDR3 extends over 12 amino acids. The V end lost 5 bases, the J end lost 5 bases, and 9 bases lay between the germline ends. The CDR3 nucleotides are TGTGCCAGCAGCCCCGGTTGGACTGAAGCTTTCTTT. Its protein is CASSPGWTEAFF.

This chain links TRBV20-1 with TRBJ1-5; 10 bases fit TRBD1. The CDR3 covers 15 residues. The J segment lost 2 bases and the V segment lost 5 bases, leaving 6 bases of the junction unmatched. Germline V lookup: CDR1 DFQATT, CDR2 SNEGSKA (reference sequence). The CDR3 reads CSAGQTGGGNQPQHF. The CDR3 DNA reads TGCAGTGCTGGGCAGACAGGGGGCGGCAATCAGCCCCAGCATTTT.

V usage is TRBV6-6 and J usage is TRBJ2-5; D assignment may be TRBD1 or TRBD2 (5 bases each). Germline CDR1 and CDR2: MNHNY and SVGAGI (reference sequence). V lost 4 bases to trimming and J lost 0 bases, with 15 bases between them. The CDR3 sequence is 16 residues long. Written as DNA, the CDR3 is TGTGCCAGCAGTTGGTCACGAGGGGCGAACCAAGAGACCCAGTACTTC. Amino acid sequence: CASSWSRGANQETQYF.

This clonotype was counted many times. The chain combines TRBV5-1 with TRBJ2-3; D perhaps matches TRBD1 (5 bases). The germline V gene has CDR1 SGHRS and CDR2 YFSETQ. This CDR3 region has 15 residues. Between the trimmed V and J ends, which lost 0 bases and 2 bases, there was a span of 10 bases. This chain's CDR3 is CASSLGGGNTDTQYF. Here the CDR3 DNA reads TGCGCCAGCAGCTTGGGGGGCGGAAACACAGATACGCAGTATTTT.